One sample yielded the 10 T cell receptor beta chains listed below, sequenced in a study of blood T cell repertoires in COVID-19. Produced via immunoSEQ multiplex PCR; TCRdb's table is partial and in-frame only. The table has hundreds of thousands of clones, about 88% seen once. Source material: peripheral blood. The receptors here all came from a woman aged 70-85 years with COVID-19, enrolled during active disease.

The chain recombines TRBV18 with TRBJ2-5; no clear D. This CDR3 spans 14 amino acids. The germline V gene encodes CDR1 KGHSH and CDR2 LQKENI. V lost 2 bases and J 2 bases, leaving 9 bases between the germline ends. This CDR3 reads CASSPVPGQETQYF. DNA for the CDR3: TGTGCCAGCTCACCAGTCCCAGGACAAGAGACCCAGTACTTC.

The chain employs TRBV30 and TRBJ2-5, with a tentative D call TRBD2 (6 bases). The CDR3 contains 16 residues. V was shortened by 0 bases and J by 2 bases, with 16 bases between the two germline ends. Germline V CDR1 and CDR2: GTSNPN, SVGIG (reference sequence). The CDR3 sequence: CAWSVGTSRGQETQYF. The DNA of the CDR3 is TGTGCCTGGAGTGTTGGTACCTCCCGGGGGCAAGAGACCCAGTACTTC.

V gene TRBV7-9 combines with J gene TRBJ2-7, with 11 bases lining up with TRBD1. Trimming at V came to 3 bases and at J to 2 bases, leaving 0 bases not matched to a gene. Looked up from germline, CDR1 is SEHNR and CDR2 is FQNEAQ (reference sequence). This CDR3 has 14 amino acids. CDR3 loop: CASSLGQGAYEQYF. In DNA, the CDR3 is TGTGCCAGCAGCTTGGGACAGGGGGCCTACGAGCAGTACTTC. The variable domain in full, with the rest retrieved from reference TRBV7-9 and TRBJ2-7, is DTGVSQNPRHKITKRGQNVTFRCDPISEHNRLYWYRQTLGQGPEFLTYFQNEAQLEKSRLLSDRFSAERPKGSFSTLEIQRTEQGDSAMYLCASSLGQGAYEQYFGPGTRLTVT.

The chain has TRBV19 and TRBJ2-1; TRBD2 matches 10 bases. The CDR3 has 16 residues. V lost 1 base and J lost 7; bases outside the gene matches: 7. The V gene's germline CDR1 is LNHDA and CDR2 SQIVND (reference sequence). The CDR3 bases are TGTGCCAGTAGTATAGCGAGCGGGGGGGCCTTAAATGAGCAGTTCTTC. Translated: CASSIASGGALNEQFF. The full variable domain, rest sourced from reference TRBV19 and TRBJ2-1, is DGGITQSPKYLFRKEGQNVTLSCEQNLNHDAMYWYRQDPGQGLRLIYYSQIVNDFQKGDIAEGYSVSREKKESFPLTVTSAQKNPTAFYLCASSIASGGALNEQFFGPGTRLTVL.

The chain is built from TRBV28 and TRBJ2-3; 8 bases agree with TRBD1. Germline V gene lookup returns CDR1 MDHEN and CDR2 SYDVKM. V was pared by 0 bases and J by 4 bases, with 3 bases of the junction left unmatched. There are 15 residues in the CDR3. The CDR3 protein is CASSLWDRDPDTQYF. The CDR3 DNA reads TGTGCCAGCAGTTTATGGGACAGGGACCCAGATACGCAGTATTTT. The whole variable domain, remainder taken from reference TRBV28 and TRBJ2-3, is DVKVTQSSRYLVKRTGEKVFLECVQDMDHENMFWYRQDPGLGLRLIYFSYDVKMKEKGDIPEGYSVSREKKERFSLILESASTNQTSMYLCASSLWDRDPDTQYFGPGTRLTVL.

This clone was seen a single time. The chain joins TRBV30 to TRBJ1-1, with 10 positions matching TRBD1. The V and J ends lost 5 bases and 4 bases, in that order; junction bases with no gene match: 7. Germline values: CDR1 GTSNPN, CDR2 SVGIG (reference sequence). The CDR3 consists of 14 residues. The CDR3 spells CAWRRGQGVTEAFF. Here the CDR3 DNA reads TGTGCCTGGCGCCGCGGACAGGGGGTCACTGAAGCTTTCTTT.

This chain connects TRBV27 to TRBJ1-1; no firm D call. Trimming took off 3 bases at V and 1 base at J, with 6 bases between the two ends. Germline V gives CDR1 MNHEY, CDR2 SMNVEV (reference sequence). The CDR3 consists of 13 residues. The CDR3 spells CASSFQENTEAFF. The CDR3, as DNA: TGTGCCAGCAGTTTCCAGGAGAACACTGAAGCTTTCTTT.

This chain connects TRBV19 to TRBJ1-1; D is undetermined. CDR3 size: 14 residues. Trimming took off 7 bases at V and 1 base at J, with 13 bases between the two ends. Germline V gene lookup returns CDR1 LNHDA and CDR2 SQIVND (reference sequence). In nucleotides, the CDR3 is TGTGCCAGTACCTCGCGCGGGCGGAACACTGAAGCTTTCTTT. Its protein is CASTSRGRNTEAFF.

This chain uses TRBV4-1 with TRBJ1-6; perhaps TRBD1 as D (6 bases). The CDR3 extends over 15 amino acids. The V end lost 4 bases, the J end lost 6 bases, and 13 bases lay between the germline ends. Per germline, CDR1 MGHRA and CDR2 YSYEKL. As DNA, the CDR3 is TGCGCCAGCAGCCCCATCGGGACATCTAATTCACCCCTCCACTTT. It translates to CASSPIGTSNSPLHF.

The J gene is TRBJ1-1, the V gene TRBV6-5; tentative D call: TRBD1 (5 bases). CDR1 is MNHEY and CDR2 is SVGAGI in the germline V gene. V dropped 1 base and J dropped 4 bases, with 13 bases sitting between them. This CDR3 contains 15 residues. This CDR3 reads CASSYLLGVSTEAFF. The CDR3 coding sequence is TGTGCCAGCAGTTACTTGCTAGGGGTCAGCACTGAAGCTTTCTTT.